Below, one T cell receptor beta chain is given with its context. cDNA synthesis used the whole RNA isolate, giving expressed TCRB sequences. Repertoires were generated with immunoSEQ multiplex PCR, while TCRdb's copy carries only in-frame clones and drops some. The sample records hundreds of thousands of clones, roughly 16% being singletons. These data belong to a study of beta chain features in type 1 diabetes. Sequencing was performed on naive CD4+ T cells from blood. The clonotype originates from a man aged 18 to 30 in good health.

The CDR3 region has the DNA TGTGCCAGCAGCTTAATCTCGGCGCGCGGGCAGTACTTC. It is translated as CASSLISARGQYF. The genes are TRBV7-2 and TRBJ2-7; no clear D. Between the trimmed V and J ends, which lost 2 bases and 9 bases, there was a span of 14 bases. Germline loops: CDR1 SGHTA, CDR2 FQGNSA. This CDR3 contains 13 residues. The full variable domain, its missing parts supplied by reference TRBV7-2 and TRBJ2-7, is GAGVSQSPSNKVTEKGKDVELRCDPISGHTALYWYRQSLGQGLEFLIYFQGNSAPDKSGLPSDRFSAERTGGSVSTLTIQRTQQEDSAVYLCASSLISARGQYFGPGTRLTVT.